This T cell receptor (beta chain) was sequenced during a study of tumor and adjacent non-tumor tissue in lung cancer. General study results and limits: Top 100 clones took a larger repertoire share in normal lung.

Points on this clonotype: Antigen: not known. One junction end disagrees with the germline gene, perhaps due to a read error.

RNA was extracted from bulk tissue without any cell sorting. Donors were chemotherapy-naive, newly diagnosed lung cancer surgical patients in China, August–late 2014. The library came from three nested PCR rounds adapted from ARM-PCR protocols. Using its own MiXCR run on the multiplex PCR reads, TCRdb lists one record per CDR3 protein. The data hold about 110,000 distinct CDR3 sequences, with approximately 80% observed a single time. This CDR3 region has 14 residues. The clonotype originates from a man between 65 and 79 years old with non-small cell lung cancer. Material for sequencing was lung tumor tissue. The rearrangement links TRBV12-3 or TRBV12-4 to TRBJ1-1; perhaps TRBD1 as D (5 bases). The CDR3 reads CASRPRGVSTEAFF. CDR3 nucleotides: TGTGCCAGCAGACCGAGAGGGGTAAGCACTGAAGCCTTCTTT.